This TCR beta chain was recovered during a study of shared clonotypes between healthy human individuals. This CDR3 has 16 amino acids. In germline, CDR1 is SGDLS, CDR2 YYNGEE. The V end was cut by 4 bases, the J end by 3 bases, with 16 bases between. Profiling relied on immunoSEQ multiplex PCR, and the TCRdb table lists in-frame clones only, not all of them. The top ten clones hold 12% of a sample with some 500,000 clones, approximately 71% of them seen once. The chain employs TRBV9 and TRBJ2-2; weak D call: TRBD1 (6 bases). The clonotype comes from a woman in her thirties or forties in good health. Some clones in this sample may be carry-over from other donors' samples. The material sequenced was PBMCs. The CDR3: CASSTTTGPDTGELFF. The CDR3, as DNA: TGTGCCAGCAGCACAACGACAGGACCCGACACCGGGGAGCTGTTTTTT.